What follows are 15 T cell receptor beta chains derived from one specimen sequenced in a study of blood T cell repertoires in COVID-19. The method was immunoSEQ multiplex PCR; TCRdb's version includes in-frame clones alone and lacks a portion of them. The sample yields about 330,000 clones, roughly 90% seen once. Input material: peripheral blood. The source is a woman aged 50 to 60 with active or convalescent COVID-19.

The chain joins TRBV30 to TRBJ1-2, with TRBD1 as a possible D gene (6 bases). The germline CDR1 and CDR2 sequences are GTSNPN and SVGIG (reference sequence). The CDR3 is made up of 12 amino acids. Deletions cut 5 bases from V and 3 bases from J, with 10 bases between. CDR3 sequence (DNA): TGTGCCTGGGGCAGGGGAGACTATGGCTACACCTTC. Translated: CAWGRGDYGYTF.

The chain has TRBV7-6 and TRBJ2-1, with 10 bases that match TRBD2. Per germline, CDR1 SGHVS and CDR2 FNYEAQ. The CDR3 has 17 residues. With V trimmed by 5 bases and J by 0 bases, 7 bases remained unmatched. CDR3 loop: CASSQSLAGSSYNEQFF. As DNA, the CDR3 is TGTGCCAGCAGCCAATCACTAGCGGGATCCTCCTACAATGAGCAGTTCTTC. Full variable domain (rest looked up from reference TRBV7-6 and TRBJ2-1): GAGVSQSPRYKVTKRGQDVALRCDPISGHVSLYWYRQALGQGPEFLTYFNYEAQQDKSGLPNDRFSAERPEGSISTLTIQRTEQRDSAMYRCASSQSLAGSSYNEQFFGPGTRLTVL.

The V call is TRBV4-3, the J call TRBJ2-7; 8 positions agree with TRBD2. The CDR3 has 17 amino acids. The V gene's germline CDR1 is LGHNA and CDR2 YSLEER. After removal of 1 base from V and 0 bases from J, the junction contained 8 bases not matched to a gene. Here the CDR3 DNA reads TGCGCCAGCAGCCAAGTCGGTAGGCTAGCGGGCTCCTACGAGCAGTACTTC. Its translation: CASSQVGRLAGSYEQYF.

The V and J genes are TRBV27 and TRBJ1-5; D is undetermined. With 4 bases removed from V and 4 bases from J, the gap between germline ends came to 5 bases. The CDR3 consists of 12 residues. CDR1 MNHEY and CDR2 SMNVEV come from the germline V gene (reference sequence). The CDR3 coding sequence is TGTGCCAGCAGTTCCTATAATCAGCCCCAGCATTTT. It translates to CASSSYNQPQHF.

The V and J genes are TRBV3-1 (or the pseudogene TRBV3-2) and TRBJ1-1; TRBD1 matches at 11 bases. The CDR3 consists of 17 residues. Losses at the gene ends were 0 bases for V and 9 bases for J; bases not matched to a gene: 12. Germline CDR1 LGHDT, CDR2 YNNKEL (reference sequence). The CDR3 spells CASSQEGTLDRGRQAFF. The CDR3 nucleotides read TGTGCCAGCAGCCAAGAAGGTACCCTGGACAGGGGGCGACAAGCTTTCTTT.

The genes are TRBV28 and TRBJ1-5; TRBD1 might be the D (6 bases). The V end was cut by 6 bases, the J end by 1 base, with 13 bases between. This CDR3 contains 15 residues. Germline-derived CDR1 and CDR2 are MDHEN and SYDVKM. CDR3: CASRGGRLSNQPQHF. Here the CDR3 DNA reads TGTGCCAGCAGAGGGGGACGATTGAGCAATCAGCCCCAGCATTTT.

In its sample, this clone was seen once. This chain links TRBV25-1 with TRBJ1-2; a weak D match, TRBD1 (5 bases). Between the trimmed V and J ends, which lost 4 bases and 6 bases, there was a span of 15 bases. This CDR3 is 14 amino acids long. CDR1 and CDR2 (germline): MGHDK, SYGVNS. CDR3 sequence: CASSGRGHMDGYTF. The CDR3 nucleotides are TGTGCCAGCAGTGGCCGCGGACATATGGATGGCTACACCTTC.

The chain combines TRBV27 with TRBJ1-3; the match to TRBD1 covers 7 bases. From germline, CDR1 is MNHEY and CDR2 SMNVEV (reference sequence). V lost 7 bases and J lost 4; bases outside the gene matches: 7. This CDR3 is 14 amino acids long. CDR3 nucleotide sequence: TGTGCCAGCAAAACAGGGGCGGGCGGAAACACCATATATTTT. It specifies CASKTGAGGNTIYF.

The chain is built from TRBV7-2 and TRBJ1-2, with D possibly being TRBD1 (5 bases). The CDR3 consists of 14 residues. Germline lookup yields CDR1 SGHTA and CDR2 FQGNSA. V was shortened by 5 bases and J by 7 bases, with 17 bases between the two germline ends. CDR3 amino acids: CASSPRWQGIGYTF. CDR3 coding DNA: TGTGCCAGCAGCCCTCGCTGGCAGGGAATTGGCTACACCTTC.

The J gene is TRBJ1-6, the V gene TRBV10-3, with D unclear. V shed 0 bases and J shed 4 bases, with 10 bases lying between them. The CDR3 length is 16 residues. Germline CDR1 and CDR2: ENHRY and SYGVKD. The CDR3 spells CAISESAGQYNSPLHF. In DNA, the CDR3 is TGTGCCATCAGTGAGTCGGCAGGCCAATATAATTCACCCCTCCACTTT.

This clone was counted between two and nine times. The V gene is TRBV7-8, the J gene TRBJ1-1; no reliable D call. In germline, CDR1 is SGHVS, CDR2 FQNEAQ. This CDR3 has 11 residues. With 5 bases removed from V and 6 bases from J, the gap between germline ends came to 7 bases. The CDR3 loop is CASSERSEAFF. In nucleotides, the CDR3 is TGTGCCAGCAGCGAACGGTCTGAAGCTTTCTTT.

The rearrangement uses TRBV19 and TRBJ2-1, with D tentatively TRBD2 (6 bases). The germline V gene encodes CDR1 LNHDA and CDR2 SQIVND (reference sequence). Trimming cost V 5 bases and J 3 bases, with 23 bases left between them. The CDR3 is 18 residues long. The CDR3, as DNA: TGTGCCAGTAGTGGAGGGCCGGGCCCGCCGCGAGACTACAATGAGCAGTTCTTC. As protein: CASSGGPGPPRDYNEQFF.

The chain uses TRBV5-6 and TRBJ1-2; possibly TRBD1 for D (6 bases). This CDR3 is 15 amino acids long. Germline assignment: CDR1 SGHDT and CDR2 YYEEEE. V was pared by 6 bases and J by 3 bases, with 18 bases between. CDR3 DNA sequence: TGTGCCAGCAAGCGTGGGGGGGCTCCCCACTATGGCTACACCTTC. Its translation is CASKRGGAPHYGYTF. The full variable domain, its missing parts supplied by reference TRBV5-6 and TRBJ1-2, is DAGVTQSPTHLIKTRGQQVTLRCSPKSGHDTVSWYQQALGQGPQFIFQYYEEEERQRGNFPDRFSGHQFPNYSSELNVNALLLGDSALYLCASKRGGAPHYGYTFGSGTRLTVV.

This sequence joins TRBV9 and TRBJ1-6; the D gene is possibly TRBD1 (5 bases). Trimming shortened V by 0 bases and J by 10 bases, and 14 bases separated the two germline ends. This CDR3 is 15 amino acids long. Germline CDR1 is SGDLS and CDR2 is YYNGEE. The CDR3 DNA reads as TGTGCCAGCAGCGTAGGGGGGGTAGGAGACTCACCCCTCCACTTT. This sequence encodes CASSVGGVGDSPLHF.

The V and J genes are TRBV5-1 and TRBJ1-1; the D gene is possibly TRBD1 (5 bases). The CDR3 loop spans 18 amino acids. Per the germline V gene, CDR1 is SGHRS and CDR2 is YFSETQ. With 4 bases removed from V and 0 bases from J, the gap between germline ends came to 22 bases. The CDR3 DNA is TGCGCCAGCAGCCTCGGCCCCGGATTGACGACAGTGAACACTGAAGCTTTCTTT. Residues: CASSLGPGLTTVNTEAFF.